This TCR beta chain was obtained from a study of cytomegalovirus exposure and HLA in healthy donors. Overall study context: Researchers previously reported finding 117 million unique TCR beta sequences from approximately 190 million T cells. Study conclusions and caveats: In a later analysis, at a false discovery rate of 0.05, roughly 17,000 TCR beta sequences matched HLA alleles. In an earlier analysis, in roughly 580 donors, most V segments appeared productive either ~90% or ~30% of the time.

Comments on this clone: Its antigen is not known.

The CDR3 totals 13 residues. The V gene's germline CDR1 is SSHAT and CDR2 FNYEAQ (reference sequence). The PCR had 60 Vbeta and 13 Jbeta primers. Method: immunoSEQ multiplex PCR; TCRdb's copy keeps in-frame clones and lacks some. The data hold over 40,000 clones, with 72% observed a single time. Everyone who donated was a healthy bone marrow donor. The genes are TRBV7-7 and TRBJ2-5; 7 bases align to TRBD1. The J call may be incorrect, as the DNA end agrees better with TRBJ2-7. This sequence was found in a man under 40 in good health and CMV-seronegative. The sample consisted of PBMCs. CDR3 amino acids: CASSLDRGGEQYF. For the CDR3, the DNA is TGTGCCAGCAGCTTAGACAGGGGTGGCGAGCAGTACTTC.